The text below deals with one T cell receptor (beta chain). As handled by the study authors: Nucleated cell number was recorded as an estimate derived from reference gene primer amplification. Clones were sequenced by immunoSEQ multiplex PCR, and TCRdb holds only the in-frame ones, with some missing. The V and J calls and clone size are taken from that table; D and trimming were inferred from the DNA. Of 100,000 to 150,000 clones listed, roughly 87% are singletons. V trimming: 0 bases; J trimming: 8 bases; junction bases outside the gene matches: 8. The CDR3 runs to 16 residues. Germline CDR1 and CDR2: SGHVS and FNYEAQ. This entry comes from a study of blood T cell repertoires in COVID-19.

The receptor's source is a man of 80 years or more with active or convalescent COVID-19. This chain joins TRBV7-6 and TRBJ2-2; 8 nucleotides match TRBD2. The sample consisted of peripheral blood. The CDR3 DNA sequence: TGTGCCAGCAGCTTAGCAGCGGGAGAAGTTTTGGGGGAGCTGTTTTTT. This encodes CASSLAAGEVLGELFF.